A selection of T cell receptor beta chains follows, all from one sample in a study of T cells expressing NK-cell markers. TCRdb re-called the 5' RACE reads; every CDR3 protein appears as one record, without DNA. Its listing shows roughly 430,000 distinct CDR3 sequences. The specimen sequenced was blood T cells: a sorted CD56 or NKG2C T cell subset, CD4+ or CD8+ T cells, or bulk PBMC T cells (not recorded which). The receptors were gathered from a woman aged 18 to 69 in good health. Both conserved end residues are part of each CDR3. Fields, in order: CDR3 protein, J gene, V gene.

CDR3: CASSAGQGKTDTQYF
J: TRBJ2-3
V: TRBV5-1

CDR3: CASRGNTGGNLVNYGYTF
J: TRBJ1-2
V: TRBV5-1

CDR3: CASGPRDGYTF
J: TRBJ1-2
V: TRBV6-2/TRBV6-3

CDR3: CASSEFRREGGYEQYF
J: TRBJ2-7
V: TRBV10-2

CDR3: CSVDLAGGLGTQYF
J: TRBJ2-3
V: TRBV29-1

CDR3: CASSLGTSGGTDTQYF
J: TRBJ2-3
V: TRBV27

CDR3: CASTAGQGVGEQFF
J: TRBJ2-1
V: TRBV6-1

CDR3: CASSSTGEVREQYF
J: TRBJ2-7
V: TRBV28

CDR3: CASSQDLGSFNSPLHF
J: TRBJ1-6
V: TRBV4-3

CDR3: CASRRGLAGAGELFF
J: TRBJ2-2
V: TRBV6-1